This TCR beta chain was identified during a study of T cell repertoires in cytomegalovirus infection. Study in general: From public TCR beta signatures came an indication of both CMV infection and matching HLA type. Study results and limitations: In two of eight donors, the top clonotype was HLA-C-restricted CMV-specific. Public TCR beta family frequency separated CMV-and-HLA carriers, including in an independent cohort.

There are 14 residues in the CDR3. The germline CDR1 and CDR2 sequences are MNHEY and SMNVEV (reference sequence). V lost 7 bases and J 6 bases, leaving 19 bases between the germline ends. MiXCR, run by TCRdb on the reads, gives a single entry per CDR3 protein. The sample shows approximately 76,000 distinct CDR3 sequences, roughly a quarter of them seen only once. Worth noting for this clonotype: Its antigen is still unknown.

This chain joins TRBV27 and TRBJ2-7; TRBD2 might be the D (5 bases). This sequence was found in a human donor in good health (CMV status not recorded). Some clones in this sample may be carry-over from other donors' samples. The sample consisted of CD8+ T cells from cultured PBMCs, taken from culture after CMV antigen stimulation. CDR3 region: CASNPRLALGEQYF. DNA for the CDR3: TGTGCCAGCAACCCGCGGCTAGCCCTCGGCGAGCAGTACTTC.